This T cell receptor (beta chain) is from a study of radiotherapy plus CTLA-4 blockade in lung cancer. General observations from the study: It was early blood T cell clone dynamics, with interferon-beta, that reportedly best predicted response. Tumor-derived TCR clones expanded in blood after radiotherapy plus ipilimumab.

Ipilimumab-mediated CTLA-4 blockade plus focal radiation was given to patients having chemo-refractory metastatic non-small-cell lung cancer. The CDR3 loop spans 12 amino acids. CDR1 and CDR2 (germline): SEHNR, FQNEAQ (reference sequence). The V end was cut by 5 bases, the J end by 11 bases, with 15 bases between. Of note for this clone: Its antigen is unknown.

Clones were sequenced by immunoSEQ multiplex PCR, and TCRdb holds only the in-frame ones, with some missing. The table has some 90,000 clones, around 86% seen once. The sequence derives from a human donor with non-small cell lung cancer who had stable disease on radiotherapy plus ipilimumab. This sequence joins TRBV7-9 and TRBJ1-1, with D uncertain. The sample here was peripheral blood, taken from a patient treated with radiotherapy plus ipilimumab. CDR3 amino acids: CASSAKDVWAFF. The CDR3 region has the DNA TGTGCCAGCAGCGCAAAGGATGTATGGGCTTTCTTT.